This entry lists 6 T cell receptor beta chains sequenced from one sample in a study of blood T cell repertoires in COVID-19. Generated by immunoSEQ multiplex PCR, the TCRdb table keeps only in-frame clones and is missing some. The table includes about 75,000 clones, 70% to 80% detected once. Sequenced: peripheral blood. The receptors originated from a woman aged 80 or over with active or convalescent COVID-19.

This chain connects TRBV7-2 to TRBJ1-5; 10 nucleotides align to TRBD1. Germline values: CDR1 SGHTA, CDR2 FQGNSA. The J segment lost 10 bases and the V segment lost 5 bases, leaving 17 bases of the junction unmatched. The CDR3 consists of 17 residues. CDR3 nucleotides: TGTGCCAGCAGCCCTCGGACAGGGGGGGTACTTATCAGCCCCCAGCATTTT. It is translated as CASSPRTGGVLISPQHF.

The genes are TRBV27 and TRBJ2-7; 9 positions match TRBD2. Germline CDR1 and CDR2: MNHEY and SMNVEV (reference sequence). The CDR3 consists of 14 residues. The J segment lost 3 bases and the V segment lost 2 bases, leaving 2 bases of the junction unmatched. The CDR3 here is CASSLLSGSYEQYF. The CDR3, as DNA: TGTGCCAGCAGTTTACTTAGCGGGAGCTACGAGCAGTACTTC.

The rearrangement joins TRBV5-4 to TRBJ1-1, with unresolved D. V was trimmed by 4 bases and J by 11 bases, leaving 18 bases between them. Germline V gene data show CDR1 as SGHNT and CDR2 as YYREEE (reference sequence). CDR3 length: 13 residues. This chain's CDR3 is CASSPNSVGMAFF. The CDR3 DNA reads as TGTGCCAGCAGCCCAAATTCGGTCGGGATGGCTTTCTTT.

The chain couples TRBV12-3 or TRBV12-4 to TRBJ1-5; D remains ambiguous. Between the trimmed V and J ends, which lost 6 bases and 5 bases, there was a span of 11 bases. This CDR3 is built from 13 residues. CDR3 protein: CASSYEAYQPQHF. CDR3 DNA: TGTGCCAGCAGCTACGAAGCCTATCAGCCCCAGCATTTT.

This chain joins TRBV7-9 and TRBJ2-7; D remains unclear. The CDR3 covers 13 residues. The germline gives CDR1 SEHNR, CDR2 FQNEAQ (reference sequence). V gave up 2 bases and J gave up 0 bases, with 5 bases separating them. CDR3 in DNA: TGTGCCAGCAGCTTATACGGCTCCTACGAGCAGTACTTC. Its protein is CASSLYGSYEQYF.

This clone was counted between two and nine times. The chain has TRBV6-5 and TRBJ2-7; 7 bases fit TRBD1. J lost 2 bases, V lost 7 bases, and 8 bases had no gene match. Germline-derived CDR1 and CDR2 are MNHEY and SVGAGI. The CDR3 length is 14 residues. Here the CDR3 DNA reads TGTGCCAGCAACCCGGGACAGTTCCCCTACGAGCAGTACTTC. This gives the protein CASNPGQFPYEQYF.